Listed below are T cell receptor beta chains from one sample, sequenced in a study of T-cell memory formation after mild COVID-19. TCRdb called the 5' RACE reads again in MiXCR, with one record for every CDR3 protein. The sample comprises 35,000 to 45,000 distinct CDR3 sequences, over 6.5% of which are singletons, and 0.6% to 1% rests with the top ten. Sequenced: PBMCs or a T cell subset sorted from them (not recorded which). The receptors stem from an adult who had mild COVID-19 (a few samples of this study predate the infection). Cell type and time point are not known. Both conserved end residues are part of each CDR3. A D gene is named only where the DNA matches it firmly. A clone size is listed for some rows: how often the clone was seen (once, few, many), or a class if it is expanded.

J gene	V gene	clone size	D gene	CDR3 protein	CDR3 DNA
TRBJ1-2	TRBV12-3/TRBV12-4	many	NA	CASSEVLGYGYTF	TGTGCCAGCAGCGAGGTTCTCGGCTATGGCTACACCTTC
TRBJ1-4	TRBV6-2/TRBV6-3	NA	TRBD1	CASRAGQTTTNEKLFF	TGTGCCAGCAGAGCGGGACAGACTACAACTAATGAAAAACTGTTTTTT
TRBJ2-3	TRBV21-1	many	NA	CASSKSGGGKRREDRGDTQYF	TGTGCCAGCAGCAAATCGGGGGGCGGAAAGAGGAGAGAAGACAGGGGAGATACGCAGTATTTT
TRBJ2-1	TRBV11-3	few	NA	CASSTPRGGDLNEQFF	TGTGCCAGCAGCACGCCACGAGGGGGTGATCTCAATGAGCAGTTCTTC
TRBJ1-1	TRBV5-1	many	NA	CASSLEYGYTEAFF	TGCGCCAGCAGCTTGGAGTACGGGTACACTGAAGCTTTCTTT
TRBJ2-1	TRBV12-3/TRBV12-4	many	TRBD2	CASSLMGGRGGEQFF	TGTGCCAGCAGTTTAATGGGGGGGAGGGGAGGTGAGCAGTTCTTC
TRBJ2-5	TRBV9	many	NA	CASSVDRGETQYF	TGTGCCAGCAGCGTAGATCGTGGGGAGACCCAGTACTTC
TRBJ1-1	TRBV3-1	many	NA	CASSQERNTEAFF	TGTGCCAGCAGCCAAGAACGGAACACTGAAGCTTTCTTT
TRBJ1-1	TRBV3-1	many	NA	CASNYRTQSTEAFF	TGTGCCAGCAACTACAGAACTCAGAGCACTGAAGCTTTCTTT
TRBJ1-1	TRBV27	few	NA	CASRAPGWATEAFF	TGTGCAAGCAGGGCCCCAGGGTGGGCCACTGAAGCTTTCTTT
TRBJ1-2	TRBV18	NA	TRBD1	CASSPSPGTGDYGYTF	TGTGCCAGCTCACCTAGTCCCGGGACAGGGGACTATGGCTACACCTTC
TRBJ1-1	TRBV19	NA	TRBD1	CASTLGQGNTEAFF	TGTGCCAGTACCCTGGGACAGGGGAACACTGAAGCTTTCTTT